What follows are 32 T cell receptor beta chains derived from one specimen sequenced in a study of blood T cell repertoires in COVID-19. Profiling relied on immunoSEQ multiplex PCR, and the TCRdb table lists in-frame clones only, not all of them. The sample records roughly 360,000 clones, over 65% being singletons. The sequenced sample was peripheral blood. Source of these receptors: a human donor with acute or convalescent COVID-19. The donor label of this sample is uncertain.

CDR3 loop: CASSPRQGTAANYGYTF. The DNA of the CDR3 is TGTGCCAGCTCACCACGACAGGGGACGGCGGCTAACTATGGCTACACCTTC. This chain joins TRBV18 and TRBJ1-2; 8 bases fit TRBD1. The CDR3 totals 17 residues. CDR1 is KGHSH and CDR2 is LQKENI in the germline V gene. The J segment lost 0 bases and the V segment lost 1 base, leaving 7 bases of the junction unmatched.

The V gene is TRBV28, the J gene TRBJ1-3, with 9 positions matching TRBD1. CDR1 and CDR2 (germline): MDHEN, SYDVKM. The CDR3 is 16 amino acids. Unmatched junction bases numbered 4, after V lost 1 base and J lost 3 bases. CDR3 sequence: CASSLYGTGLGNTIYF. In nucleotides, the CDR3 is TGTGCCAGCAGTTTATACGGGACAGGGCTTGGAAACACCATATATTTT.

The chain employs TRBV30 and TRBJ2-5; 9 positions agree with TRBD1. CDR1 and CDR2 (germline): GTSNPN, SVGIG (reference sequence). The CDR3 is 15 amino acids. The junction had 12 bases not matched to a gene; V was cut back by 4 bases and J by 6 bases. The CDR3 spells CAWTGGTTGGKTQYF. The DNA for the CDR3 is TGTGCCTGGACAGGGGGGACTACAGGGGGCAAGACCCAGTACTTC.

V gene TRBV5-1 combines with J gene TRBJ1-2; D ambiguous. The V gene lost 0 bases and the J gene lost 8 bases, with 14 bases spanning the gap. The CDR3 is 14 residues long. Germline V gene data show CDR1 as SGHRS and CDR2 as YFSETQ. Here the CDR3 reads CASSLVRNSAGYTF. The CDR3 region has the DNA TGCGCCAGCAGCTTGGTCCGGAACAGTGCCGGCTACACCTTC.

The chain uses TRBV6-6 and TRBJ1-1; 7 bases are a match to TRBD1. With V trimmed by 2 bases and J by 1 base, 4 bases remained unmatched. The CDR3 sequence is 15 residues long. Germline assignment: CDR1 MNHNY and CDR2 SVGAGI (reference sequence). This CDR3 is CASSYQGGGNTEAFF. Here the CDR3 DNA reads TGTGCCAGCAGTTACCAGGGGGGAGGGAACACTGAAGCTTTCTTT.

The rearrangement joins TRBV2 to TRBJ2-3; 15 bases line up with TRBD2. The germline CDR1 and CDR2 sequences are SNHLY and FYNNEI. After removal of 7 bases from V and 0 bases from J, the junction contained 14 bases not matched to a gene. The CDR3 is 20 residues long. The CDR3 here is CASIRRGLAGGFTSTDTQYF. CDR3 nucleotides: TGTGCCAGCATCCGCCGGGGACTAGCGGGGGGTTTTACTAGCACAGATACGCAGTATTTT. Based on the CDR3 plus reference TRBV2 and TRBJ2-3, the full variable domain is EPEVTQTPSHQVTQMGQEVILRCVPISNHLYFYWYRQILGQKVEFLVSFYNNEISEKSEIFDDQFSVERPDGSNFTLKIRSTKLEDSAMYFCASIRRGLAGGFTSTDTQYFGPGTRLTVL.

This rearrangement joins TRBV7-8 to TRBJ1-4, with TRBD1 matching 7 bases. Germline CDR1 reads SGHVS; CDR2 reads FQNEAQ. CDR3 length: 15 residues. Germline trimming cut 1 base from V and 8 bases from J; bases unmatched to any gene: 7. CDR3 sequence: CASSLGGPGGEKLFF. The CDR3 coding sequence is TGTGCCAGCAGCTTAGGGGGGCCAGGGGGAGAAAAACTGTTTTTT. Supplemented by reference TRBV7-8 and TRBJ1-4, the full variable domain reads GAGVSQSPRYKVAKRGQDVALRCDPISGHVSLFWYQQALGQGPEFLTYFQNEAQLDKSGLPSDRFFAERPEGSVSTLKIQRTQQEDSAVYLCASSLGGPGGEKLFFGSGTQLSVL.

The chain recombines TRBV19 with TRBJ2-7; TRBD2 agrees at 13 bases. The germline V gene encodes CDR1 LNHDA and CDR2 SQIVND (reference sequence). The CDR3 totals 14 residues. The ends lost 3 bases at V and 7 bases at J; junction bases unmatched: 3. CDR3 amino acids: CASSMGLAGIEQYF. CDR3 in DNA: TGTGCCAGTAGTATGGGACTAGCGGGAATAGAGCAGTACTTC.

The V call is TRBV3-1 (or the pseudogene TRBV3-2), the J call TRBJ2-5; possibly TRBD1 for D (5 bases). Germline V gene lookup returns CDR1 LGHDT and CDR2 YNNKEL (reference sequence). V lost 2 bases, J lost 4 bases, and 11 bases lay in between. The CDR3 is 14 amino acids. CDR3 nucleotide sequence: TGTGCCAGCAGCCAAAGGGGAAGGGGAGAGACCCAGTACTTC. The encoded protein is CASSQRGRGETQYF.

The chain employs TRBV14 and TRBJ1-2; 9 nucleotides agree with TRBD1. This CDR3 region has 14 residues. The germline V gene has CDR1 SGHDN and CDR2 FVKESK. J was trimmed by 8 bases and V by 3 bases; bases with no gene match: 7. CDR3 sequence: CASSQSLTGGGYTF. CDR3 sequence (DNA): TGTGCCAGCAGCCAGTCTTTAACAGGGGGCGGCTACACCTTC.

The chain employs TRBV30 and TRBJ1-1; no clear D gene. This CDR3 has 13 residues. CDR1 and CDR2 (germline): GTSNPN, SVGIG (reference sequence). Trimming took 3 bases from V and 1 from J, leaving 9 bases between them. For the CDR3, the DNA is TGTGCCTGGAGCGAAACAGAGAACACTGAAGCTTTCTTT. Encoded protein: CAWSETENTEAFF.

The chain links TRBV6-5 to TRBJ2-5; 13 nucleotides line up with TRBD2. Trimming at V came to 5 bases and at J to 4 bases, leaving 4 bases not matched to a gene. The germline gives CDR1 MNHEY, CDR2 SVGAGI. The CDR3 has 15 residues. In DNA form, the CDR3 reads TGTGCCAGCAGTCGACTAGCGGGAGGTTCAGAGACCCAGTACTTC. Protein: CASSRLAGGSETQYF.

The table lists this clone with a count of one. This chain uses TRBV4-1 with TRBJ2-7; 10 bases fit TRBD1. The CDR3 spans 16 residues. V was clipped by 4 bases and J by 2 bases; unmatched bases: 8. In germline, CDR1 is MGHRA, CDR2 YSYEKL. The CDR3 DNA sequence: TGCGCCAGCAGCCCGAGGGAGGGACAGGGGACCTACGAGCAGTACTTC. This translates into CASSPREGQGTYEQYF.

V and J are TRBV5-5 and TRBJ2-1, with 12 bases matching TRBD2. CDR3 length: 15 amino acids. Losses at the gene ends were 0 bases for V and 9 bases for J; bases not matched to a gene: 4. Per the germline V gene, CDR1 is SGHKS and CDR2 is YYEKEE (reference sequence). For the CDR3, the DNA is TGTGCCAGCAGCTTGGTCCTAGCGGGAGGGGGTGAGCAGTTCTTC. It codes for CASSLVLAGGGEQFF.

This clone came up many times. This chain joins TRBV4-1 and TRBJ1-2; D unclear. Per germline, CDR1 MGHRA and CDR2 YSYEKL. V lost 1 base to trimming and J lost 0 bases, with 12 bases between them. The CDR3 has 16 amino acids. CDR3 protein: CASSQGTLRANYGYTF. CDR3 coding DNA: TGCGCCAGCAGCCAAGGAACCCTCCGGGCTAACTATGGCTACACCTTC.

The chain couples TRBV10-2 to TRBJ2-7; 7 positions agree with TRBD1. Germline CDR1 WSHSY, CDR2 SAAADI. The V segment lost 3 bases and the J segment 3 bases; nucleotides outside the gene matches: 8. The CDR3 has 15 residues. In DNA form, the CDR3 reads TGCGCCAGCAGTGACGCTCGACGGGACAGCTACGAGCAGTACTTC. Translating it yields CASSDARRDSYEQYF.

The table lists this clone with a few counts. The chain has TRBV11-2 and TRBJ1-1; 7 bases fit TRBD1. This CDR3 has 15 residues. Germline V gene sequence: CDR1 SGHAT, CDR2 FQNNGV. Trimming took 4 bases from V and 0 from J; bases not matched to a gene: 5. The CDR3 coding sequence is TGTGCCAGCAGCTCGTCGACAGGGATGAACACTGAAGCTTTCTTT. Translating gives CASSSSTGMNTEAFF.

V usage is TRBV5-3 and J usage is TRBJ2-7; 7 bases agree with TRBD2. TRBV5-3 is an ORF; its function is uncertain. The CDR3 totals 15 residues. With 0 bases clipped from V and 2 bases from J, the junction kept 5 bases outside the gene matches. Here the CDR3 reads CARSLVTSWTYEQYF. The CDR3 coding sequence is TGTGCCAGAAGCTTGGTGACTAGCTGGACCTACGAGCAGTACTTC.

V and J are TRBV6-5 and TRBJ1-2, with a weak D call TRBD1 (6 bases). With 7 bases removed from V and 1 base from J, the gap between germline ends came to 10 bases. CDR1 is MNHEY, CDR2 SVGAGI, per germline. This CDR3 is 13 amino acids long. The CDR3 region has the DNA TGTGCCAGCACCGGACAGATTAACTATGGCTACACCTTC. It codes for CASTGQINYGYTF.

The genes are TRBV14 and TRBJ1-4; D not certain. The V gene's germline CDR1 is SGHDN and CDR2 FVKESK. V was pared by 4 bases and J by 8 bases, with 20 bases between. The CDR3 consists of 16 residues. The CDR3 here is CASSRQPGLGGEKLFF. CDR3 DNA sequence: TGTGCCAGCAGCCGACAACCGGGTCTCGGAGGGGAAAAACTGTTTTTT.

This chain joins TRBV5-1 and TRBJ1-2; no clear D gene. This CDR3 contains 16 residues. Trimming pared 4 bases from V and 0 bases from J, leaving 16 bases between. Looked up from germline, CDR1 is SGHRS and CDR2 is YFSETQ. CDR3 DNA: TGCGCCAGCAGCCCAAACGAGGGCGGTTCTAACTATGGCTACACCTTC. Its protein product is CASSPNEGGSNYGYTF.

The V call is TRBV5-1, the J call TRBJ2-3; 9 nucleotides agree with TRBD2. Germline V gives CDR1 SGHRS, CDR2 YFSETQ. Trimming took 4 bases from V and 0 from J; bases not matched to a gene: 9. The CDR3 spans 17 residues. The CDR3 here is CASSISSGGVSTDTQYF. DNA of the CDR3: TGCGCCAGCAGCATTAGTAGCGGGGGTGTTAGCACAGATACGCAGTATTTT.

This chain links TRBV7-9 with TRBJ2-3; TRBD1 might be the D (6 bases). With 6 bases removed from V and 0 bases from J, the gap between germline ends came to 10 bases. CDR3 length: 14 residues. Germline V gene lookup returns CDR1 SEHNR and CDR2 FQNEAQ (reference sequence). CDR3 in amino acids: CASRQDSSTDTQYF. CDR3 DNA sequence: TGTGCCAGCAGACAGGACAGTAGCACAGATACGCAGTATTTT.

The sample holds many counts of this clone. CDR3 DNA: TGTGCCAGCAGCGTAGAGGGAGTAGCGGGGGCGGGGGCCCAGTACTTC. As protein: CASSVEGVAGAGAQYF. The chain carries TRBV9 and TRBJ2-5; 9 nucleotides match TRBD2. With V trimmed by 0 bases and J by 9 bases, 12 bases remained unmatched. This CDR3 contains 16 residues. Germline values: CDR1 SGDLS, CDR2 YYNGEE. The full variable domain, in which reference TRBV9 and TRBJ2-5 provide the parts outside the CDR3, is DSGVTQTPKHLITATGQRVTLRCSPRSGDLSVYWYQQSLDQGLQFLIQYYNGEERAKGNILERFSAQQFPDLHSELNLSSLELGDSALYFCASSVEGVAGAGAQYFGPGTRLLVL.

This clone was seen only a few times. The sample carries other DNA sequences with the same CDR3. The J gene is TRBJ1-3, the V gene TRBV6-5, with D maybe TRBD1 (6 bases). The CDR3 spans 15 residues. The germline V gene encodes CDR1 MNHEY and CDR2 SVGAGI. The ends were cut back, 2 bases at V and 0 bases at J, with 8 bases in the middle. The CDR3 loop is CASSYDRYSGNTIYF. The CDR3 coding sequence is TGTGCCAGCAGTTACGACAGGTACTCTGGAAACACCATATATTTT.

V is TRBV6-1 and J is TRBJ2-1; 9 positions agree with TRBD2. The CDR3 runs 14 residues. In germline, CDR1 is MNHNS, CDR2 SASEGT. The trim removed 7 bases at V and 5 bases at J, leaving 6 bases unmatched. The CDR3 loop reads CASTHAGGNNEQFF. The CDR3 nucleotides read TGTGCCAGCACTCATGCGGGAGGGAACAATGAGCAGTTCTTC.

The chain carries TRBV4-1 and TRBJ1-2; the D is unclear. Germline CDR1 and CDR2: MGHRA and YSYEKL. CDR3 size: 15 residues. V lost 4 bases and J 4 bases, leaving 16 bases between the germline ends. The CDR3 DNA reads TGCGCCAGCAGCCCAAGCTATGCTGAAGTCTATGGCTACACCTTC. This sequence encodes CASSPSYAEVYGYTF.

The chain is built from TRBV7-9 and TRBJ1-3; the D gene is possibly TRBD1 (6 bases). The CDR3 has 12 residues. Germline V gene lookup returns CDR1 SEHNR and CDR2 FQNEAQ (reference sequence). V lost 6 bases and J 4 bases, leaving 7 bases between the germline ends. CDR3 DNA: TGTGCCAGCAGTCAGGGGGGAAACACCATATATTTT. Residues: CASSQGGNTIYF.

V usage is TRBV7-9 and J usage is TRBJ2-3, with 7 bases matching TRBD1. The V gene's germline CDR1 is SEHNR and CDR2 FQNEAQ (reference sequence). The CDR3 is 16 amino acids. J gave up 1 base and V 6 bases, and 10 bases lay outside the gene matches. The CDR3 protein is CASRRLQGSGTDTQYF. The CDR3 DNA follows: TGTGCCAGCAGGCGTCTACAGGGGTCTGGCACAGATACGCAGTATTTT.

This clone appeared a single time. The chain combines TRBV6-6 with TRBJ1-1; 9 nucleotides line up with TRBD1. CDR3 size: 12 residues. Germline V lookup: CDR1 MNHNY, CDR2 SVGAGI (reference sequence). The V segment lost 6 bases and the J segment 6 bases; nucleotides outside the gene matches: 2. The CDR3 DNA reads TGTGCCAGCAGCAGACAGGGGGCTGAAGCTTTCTTT. Its translation is CASSRQGAEAFF.

J is TRBJ2-5 and V is TRBV3-1 (or the pseudogene TRBV3-2); 12 bases align to TRBD2. The CDR3 contains 19 residues. Germline V CDR1 and CDR2: LGHDT, YNNKEL (reference sequence). With V trimmed by 3 bases and J by 4 bases, 15 bases remained unmatched. This CDR3 reads CASSQDTSGRPFILETQYF. Written as DNA, the CDR3 is TGTGCCAGCAGCCAGGATACTAGCGGGAGGCCCTTCATCCTAGAGACCCAGTACTTC.

A few counts support this clone. The rearrangement joins TRBV27 to TRBJ1-1, with TRBD1 matching 8 bases. Trimming cost V 3 bases and J 2 bases; bases outside gene matches: 8. Germline-derived CDR1 and CDR2 are MNHEY and SMNVEV (reference sequence). There are 16 residues in the CDR3. The CDR3 DNA sequence: TGTGCCAGCAGTTTCATAGGACAGGGAGGCAACACTGAAGCTTTCTTT. Translation: CASSFIGQGGNTEAFF.